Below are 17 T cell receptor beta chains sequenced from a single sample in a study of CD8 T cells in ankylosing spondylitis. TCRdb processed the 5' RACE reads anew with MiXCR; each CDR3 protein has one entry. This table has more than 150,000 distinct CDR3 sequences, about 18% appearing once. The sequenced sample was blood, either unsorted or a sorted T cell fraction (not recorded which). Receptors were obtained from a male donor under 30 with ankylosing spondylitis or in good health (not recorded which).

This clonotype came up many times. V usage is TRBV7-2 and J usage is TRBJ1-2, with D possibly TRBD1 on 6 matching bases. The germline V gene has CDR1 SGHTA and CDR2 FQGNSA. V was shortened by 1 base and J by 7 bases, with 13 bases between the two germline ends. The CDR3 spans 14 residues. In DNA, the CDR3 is TGTGCCAGCAGCTTAGACTCAGGGGCCCCTGGCTACACCTTC. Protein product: CASSLDSGAPGYTF.

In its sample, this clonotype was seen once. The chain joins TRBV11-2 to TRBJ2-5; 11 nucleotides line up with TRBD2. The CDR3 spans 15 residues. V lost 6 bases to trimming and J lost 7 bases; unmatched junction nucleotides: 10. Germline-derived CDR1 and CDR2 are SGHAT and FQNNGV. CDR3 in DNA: TGTGCCAGCAGTCCTTCCCCGGGACTAGCGGTGACCCAGTACTTC. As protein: CASSPSPGLAVTQYF.

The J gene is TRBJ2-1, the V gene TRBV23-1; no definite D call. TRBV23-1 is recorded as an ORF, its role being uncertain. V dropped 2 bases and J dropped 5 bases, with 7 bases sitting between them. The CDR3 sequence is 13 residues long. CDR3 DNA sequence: TGCGCCAGCAGTCAAACAAAGGACAATGAGCAGTTCTTC. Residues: CASSQTKDNEQFF.

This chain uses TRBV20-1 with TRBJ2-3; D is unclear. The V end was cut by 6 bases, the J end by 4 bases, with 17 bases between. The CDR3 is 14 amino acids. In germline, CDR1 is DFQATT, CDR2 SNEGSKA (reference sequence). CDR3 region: CSAHLVGRPDTQYF. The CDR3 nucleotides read TGCAGTGCCCATTTGGTGGGTCGGCCAGATACGCAGTATTTT.

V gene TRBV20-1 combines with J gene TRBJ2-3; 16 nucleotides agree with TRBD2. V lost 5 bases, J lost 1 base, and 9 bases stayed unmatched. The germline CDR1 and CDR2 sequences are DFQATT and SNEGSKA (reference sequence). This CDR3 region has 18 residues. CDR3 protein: CSARAGTSGRAGTDTQYF. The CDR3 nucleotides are TGCAGTGCTCGAGCCGGGACTAGCGGGAGGGCCGGCACAGATACGCAGTATTTT.

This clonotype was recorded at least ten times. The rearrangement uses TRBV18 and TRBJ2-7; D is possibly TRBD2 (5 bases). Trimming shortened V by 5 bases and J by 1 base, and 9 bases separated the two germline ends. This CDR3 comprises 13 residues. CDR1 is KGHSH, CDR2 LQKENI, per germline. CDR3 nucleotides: TGTGCCAGCTCAGAGGGTCTATCCTACGAGCAGTACTTC. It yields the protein CASSEGLSYEQYF.

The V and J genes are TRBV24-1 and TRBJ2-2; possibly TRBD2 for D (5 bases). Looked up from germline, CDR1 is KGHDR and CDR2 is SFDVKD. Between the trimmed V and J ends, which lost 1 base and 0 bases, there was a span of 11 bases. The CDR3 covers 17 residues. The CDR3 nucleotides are TGTGCCACCAGTGATTTTGGGAGCAGATCGAACACCGGGGAGCTGTTTTTT. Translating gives CATSDFGSRSNTGELFF.

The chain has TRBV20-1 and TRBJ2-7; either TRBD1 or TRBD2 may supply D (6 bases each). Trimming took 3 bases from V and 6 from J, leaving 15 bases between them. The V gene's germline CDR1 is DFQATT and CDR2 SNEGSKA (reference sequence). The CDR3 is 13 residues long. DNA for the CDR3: TGCAGTGCTAGGGGGGGCAGTCAAGGCGAGCAGTACTTC. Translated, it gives CSARGGSQGEQYF.

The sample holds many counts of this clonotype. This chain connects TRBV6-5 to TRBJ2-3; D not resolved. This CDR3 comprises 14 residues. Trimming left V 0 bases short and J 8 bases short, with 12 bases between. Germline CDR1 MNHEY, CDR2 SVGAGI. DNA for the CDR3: TGTGCCAGCAGTTACTCGAATATGTGGGGTACGCAGTATTTT. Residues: CASSYSNMWGTQYF.

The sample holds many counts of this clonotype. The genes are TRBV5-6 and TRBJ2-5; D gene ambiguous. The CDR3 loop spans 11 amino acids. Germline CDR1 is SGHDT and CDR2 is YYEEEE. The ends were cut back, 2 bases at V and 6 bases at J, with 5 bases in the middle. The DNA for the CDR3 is TGTGCCAGCAGCTTTCGACAGACCCAGTACTTC. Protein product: CASSFRQTQYF.

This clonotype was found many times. CDR3 protein: CASRHSTDTQYF. CDR3 DNA sequence: TGTGCCAGCCGTCACAGCACAGATACGCAGTATTTT. The J gene is TRBJ2-3, the V gene TRBV11-2, with D uncertain. Germline CDR1 SGHAT, CDR2 FQNNGV. The CDR3 consists of 12 residues. The V and J ends lost 8 bases and 0 bases respectively, with 6 bases between them.

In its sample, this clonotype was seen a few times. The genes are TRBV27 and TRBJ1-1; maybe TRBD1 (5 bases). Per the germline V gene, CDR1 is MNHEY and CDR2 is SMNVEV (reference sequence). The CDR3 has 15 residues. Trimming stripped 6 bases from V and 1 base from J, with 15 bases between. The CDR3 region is CASRGSGGENTEAFF. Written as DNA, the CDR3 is TGTGCCAGCAGGGGATCGGGGGGTGAGAACACTGAAGCTTTCTTT.

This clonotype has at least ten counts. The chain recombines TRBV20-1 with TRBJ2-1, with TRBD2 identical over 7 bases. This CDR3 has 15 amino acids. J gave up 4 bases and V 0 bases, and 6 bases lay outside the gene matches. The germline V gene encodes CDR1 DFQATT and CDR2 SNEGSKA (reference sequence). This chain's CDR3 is CSARDMVAGYNEQFF. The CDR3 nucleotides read TGCAGTGCTAGAGATATGGTAGCGGGTTACAATGAGCAGTTCTTC.

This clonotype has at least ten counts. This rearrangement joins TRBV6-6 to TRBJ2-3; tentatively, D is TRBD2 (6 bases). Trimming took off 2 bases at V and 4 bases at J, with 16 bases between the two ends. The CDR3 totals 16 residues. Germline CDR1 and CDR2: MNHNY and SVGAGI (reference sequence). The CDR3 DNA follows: TGTGCCAGCAGTTACCACGTAGCGGTAGTTCCAGATACGCAGTATTTT. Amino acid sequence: CASSYHVAVVPDTQYF.

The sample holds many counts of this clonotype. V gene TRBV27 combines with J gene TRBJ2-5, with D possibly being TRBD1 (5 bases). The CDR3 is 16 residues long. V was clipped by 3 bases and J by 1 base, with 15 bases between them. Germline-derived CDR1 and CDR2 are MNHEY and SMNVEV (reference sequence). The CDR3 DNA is TGTGCCAGCAGTTTTTCTCCCGACAGAGCCCAAGAGACCCAGTACTTC. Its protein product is CASSFSPDRAQETQYF.

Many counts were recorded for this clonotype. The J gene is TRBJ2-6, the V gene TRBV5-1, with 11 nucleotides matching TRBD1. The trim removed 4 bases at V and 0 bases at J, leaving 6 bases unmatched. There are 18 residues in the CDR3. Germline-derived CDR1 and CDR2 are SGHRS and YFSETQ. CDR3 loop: CASSGDRGSSSGANVLTF. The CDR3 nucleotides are TGCGCCAGCAGCGGGGACAGGGGGTCCAGCTCTGGGGCCAACGTCCTGACTTTC.

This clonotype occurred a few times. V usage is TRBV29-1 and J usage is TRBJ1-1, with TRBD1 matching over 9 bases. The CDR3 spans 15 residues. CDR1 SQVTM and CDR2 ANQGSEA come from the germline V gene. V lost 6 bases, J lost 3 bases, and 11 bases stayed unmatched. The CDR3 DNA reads TGCAGCGTACGTACAGGGGGCGCCGCGGACACTGAAGCTTTCTTT. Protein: CSVRTGGAADTEAFF.